This T cell receptor (beta chain) comes out of a study of shared clonotypes between healthy human individuals. General observations from the study: Sequencing depth was expected to affect clonotype sharing among donors. A few donors had roughly 5.2% of their naive CD4 clonotypes in common.

V lost 5 bases and J 5 bases, leaving 21 bases between the germline ends. Germline V gene sequence: CDR1 LNHDA, CDR2 SQIVND (reference sequence). There are 16 residues in the CDR3. The data were produced by immunoSEQ multiplex PCR, yet TCRdb's version contains in-frame clones alone and is incomplete. The table lists about 2.4 million clones, roughly 92% of them singletons. Concerning this clone itself: Its antigen remains unidentified.

The J gene is TRBJ1-2, the V gene TRBV19; possibly TRBD1 for D (6 bases). Sequenced input: naive CD4+ T cells sorted from blood. Documented subset: CD45RA+ positively selected. The receptor was derived from a man in his late teens or twenties in good health. This chain's CDR3 is CASSHSGGGTSYGYTF. The CDR3 DNA follows: TGTGCCAGTAGTCATAGTGGAGGGGGAACATCTTATGGCTACACCTTC.